This passage covers 15 T cell receptor beta chains from one sample sequenced in a study of OX40 agonist ivuxolimab in advanced cancers. The library was prepared using the immunoSEQ multiplex PCR assay. In its TCRdb copy, this immuneACCESS table keeps in-frame sequences only and misses some clones. Where compared with another copy, unresolved V genes explain less than half of these, and the others have no known cause. The table for this sample lists over 95,000 clones; approximately 94% of them were counted only once. 2% of the sample is held by the ten biggest clonotypes. The material sequenced was CD4+ or CD8+ T cells sorted from blood, taken in a trial of the OX40 agonist ivuxolimab. Receptors originate from an adult with an advanced solid tumor such as melanoma, head and neck, liver or kidney cancer.

V is TRBV13 and J is TRBJ2-7; possible D gene TRBD1, 5 bases. CDR3 length: 14 amino acids. The ends were cut back, 5 bases at V and 3 bases at J, with 14 bases in the middle. Germline CDR1 is PRHDT and CDR2 is FYEKMQ (reference sequence). Written as DNA, the CDR3 is TGTGCCAGCAGCCCTCCAGGGCGGAACTACGAGCAGTACTTC. Residues: CASSPPGRNYEQYF.

The rearrangement joins TRBV5-1 to TRBJ2-5, with TRBD2 as a possible D gene (5 bases). Trimming stripped 4 bases from V and 1 base from J, with 14 bases between. This CDR3 contains 15 residues. Germline V gives CDR1 SGHRS, CDR2 YFSETQ. This chain's CDR3 is CASSDPVGIQETQYF. The CDR3 DNA reads TGCGCCAGCAGCGATCCCGTCGGGATCCAAGAGACCCAGTACTTC.

This sequence joins TRBV19 and TRBJ2-7; 10 nucleotides agree with TRBD1. The germline V gene encodes CDR1 LNHDA and CDR2 SQIVND (reference sequence). The CDR3 is 14 residues long. V was pared by 5 bases and J by 2 bases, with 3 bases of the junction left unmatched. In nucleotides, the CDR3 is TGTGCCAGTAGTTTGGGGACAGGGGCCTACGAGCAGTACTTC. Amino acid sequence: CASSLGTGAYEQYF.

V is TRBV19 and J is TRBJ2-7, with D tentatively TRBD1 (6 bases). The CDR3 spans 14 residues. Germline-derived CDR1 and CDR2 are LNHDA and SQIVND (reference sequence). The germline V and J ends were trimmed by 4 bases and 2 bases, with 12 bases remaining between them. In nucleotides, the CDR3 is TGTGCCAGTAGTACCACAGGGATCCCCTACGAGCAGTACTTC. Protein product: CASSTTGIPYEQYF. The full variable domain, with the rest looked up from reference TRBV19 and TRBJ2-7, is DGGITQSPKYLFRKEGQNVTLSCEQNLNHDAMYWYRQDPGQGLRLIYYSQIVNDFQKGDIAEGYSVSREKKESFPLTVTSAQKNPTAFYLCASSTTGIPYEQYFGPGTRLTVT.

A note on this clone: The same CDR3 can be traced to other DNA sequences in this sample. The chain is built from TRBV9 and TRBJ1-1; unclear D gene. Germline values: CDR1 SGDLS, CDR2 YYNGEE. Trimming took 2 bases from V and 1 from J, leaving 6 bases between them. The CDR3 extends over 13 amino acids. CDR3: CASSVDGNTEAFF. CDR3 DNA sequence: TGTGCCAGCAGCGTGGACGGGAACACTGAAGCTTTCTTT.

The V call is TRBV14, the J call TRBJ2-1; D possibly corresponds to TRBD1 (5 bases). The CDR3 length is 15 residues. V gave up 1 base and J gave up 4 bases, with 11 bases separating them. Germline lookup yields CDR1 SGHDN and CDR2 FVKESK. The CDR3 coding sequence is TGTGCCAGCAGCCAAGCCTCCTCAGGGTACAATGAGCAGTTCTTC. This encodes CASSQASSGYNEQFF. The full variable domain, rest sourced from reference TRBV14 and TRBJ2-1, is EAGVTQFPSHSVIEKGQTVTLRCDPISGHDNLYWYRRVMGKEIKFLLHFVKESKQDESGMPNNRFLAERTGGTYSTLKVQPAELEDSGVYFCASSQASSGYNEQFFGPGTRLTVL.

In this sample, this clone turned up once. This chain joins TRBV4-2 and TRBJ2-7, with no clear D. With 1 base removed from V and 1 base from J, the gap between germline ends came to 14 bases. Germline V gene lookup returns CDR1 LGHNA and CDR2 YNFKEQ. The CDR3 covers 16 residues. The CDR3 DNA is TGTGCCAGCAGCCAAGTCGTGAGTGACGGGTCCTACGAGCAGTACTTC. Its protein is CASSQVVSDGSYEQYF.

V is TRBV25-1 and J is TRBJ1-6; the D gene is possibly TRBD1 (5 bases). Per the germline V gene, CDR1 is MGHDK and CDR2 is SYGVNS. The CDR3 is 14 residues long. Trimming cost V 5 bases and J 7 bases, with 12 bases left between them. Written as DNA, the CDR3 is TGTGCCAGCAGTCTCACGGGGGGAAATTCACCCCTCCACTTT. This encodes CASSLTGGNSPLHF.

This chain links TRBV5-1 with TRBJ2-7, with a tentative D call TRBD1 (6 bases). With 0 bases removed from V and 2 bases from J, the gap between germline ends came to 9 bases. Germline CDR1 and CDR2: SGHRS and YFSETQ. The CDR3 length is 14 residues. As DNA, the CDR3 is TGCGCCAGCAGCTTGGTGGGACACCCCTACGAGCAGTACTTC. Translated, it gives CASSLVGHPYEQYF.

The chain recombines TRBV7-2 with TRBJ1-1; no reliable D call. Trimming took 3 bases from V and 4 from J, leaving 15 bases between them. In germline, CDR1 is SGHTA, CDR2 FQGNSA. The CDR3 is made up of 15 amino acids. The CDR3: CASSFFSGLPTEAFF. CDR3 nucleotide sequence: TGTGCCAGCAGCTTTTTTTCGGGGTTACCCACTGAAGCTTTCTTT.

This chain uses TRBV7-3 with TRBJ2-3; D remains unclear. The CDR3 is 15 amino acids. Germline CDR1 SGHTA, CDR2 FQGTGA. The germline V and J ends were trimmed by 4 bases and 0 bases, with 11 bases remaining between them. CDR3 DNA sequence: TGTGCCAGCAGCTCGATGGACGGGAGCACAGATACGCAGTATTTT. Its protein is CASSSMDGSTDTQYF. The variable domain in full, with the rest retrieved from reference TRBV7-3 and TRBJ2-3, is GAGVSQTPSNKVTEKGKYVELRCDPISGHTALYWYRQSLGQGPEFLIYFQGTGAADDSGLPNDRFFAVRPEGSVSTLKIQRTERGDSAVYLCASSSMDGSTDTQYFGPGTRLTVL.

The rearrangement joins TRBV6-5 to TRBJ2-5, with a tentative D call TRBD1 (5 bases). Trimming stripped 5 bases from V and 3 bases from J, with 13 bases between. CDR3 size: 14 residues. In germline, CDR1 is MNHEY, CDR2 SVGAGI. The CDR3 nucleotides are TGTGCCAGCAGTAATACAGGTTCCGAAGAGACCCAGTACTTC. Its protein is CASSNTGSEETQYF.

On this clone: Other DNA sequences from this sample encode an identical CDR3 as well. The genes are TRBV7-6 and TRBJ2-1, with 8 positions matching TRBD2. Germline CDR1 reads SGHVS; CDR2 reads FNYEAQ. The length of the CDR3 is 14 residues. V lost 0 bases to trimming and J lost 6 bases; unmatched junction nucleotides: 1. The DNA of the CDR3 is TGTGCCAGCAGCTTAGCCGGGGGGGCCAATGAGCAGTTCTTC. Its translation: CASSLAGGANEQFF.

The rearrangement uses TRBV27 and TRBJ2-7, with D perhaps matching TRBD2 (7 bases). The CDR3 runs 14 residues. Germline values: CDR1 MNHEY, CDR2 SMNVEV (reference sequence). Trimming shortened V by 5 bases and J by 2 bases, and 13 bases separated the two germline ends. CDR3 amino acids: CASSGGGPTYEQYF. CDR3 coding DNA: TGTGCCAGCAGTGGGGGGGGGCCTACCTACGAGCAGTACTTC.

The chain has TRBV7-9 and TRBJ2-6; D is unresolved. Between the trimmed V and J ends, which lost 6 bases and 4 bases, there was a span of 7 bases. This CDR3 is built from 13 residues. CDR1 and CDR2 from the germline V gene are SEHNR and FQNEAQ (reference sequence). The CDR3 DNA sequence: TGTGCCAGCAGTCCACCCGGGGCCAACGTCCTGACTTTC. It codes for CASSPPGANVLTF. The entire variable domain, with the rest obtained from reference TRBV7-9 and TRBJ2-6, is as follows: DTGVSQNPRHKITKRGQNVTFRCDPISEHNRLYWYRQTLGQGPEFLTYFQNEAQLEKSRLLSDRFSAERPKGSFSTLEIQRTEQGDSAMYLCASSPPGANVLTFGAGSRLTVL.